This T cell receptor (beta chain) is drawn from a study of shared clonotypes between healthy human individuals. General study points: Approximately 5.4% of naive CD4 clonotypes were common to a handful of donors. Clonotypes shared by all four donors outscored non-shared clonotypes in generation probability.

Method: immunoSEQ multiplex PCR; TCRdb's copy keeps in-frame clones and lacks some. Here the sample spans around 600,000 clones, around 97% being singletons. About this clone: What it binds is unknown.

V lost 0 bases, J lost 0 bases, and 9 bases lay in between. CDR3 length equals 16 residues. Germline lookup yields CDR1 KGHSH and CDR2 LQKENI. Subsets obtained from CD4+ cells comprised CD45RA+ naive and CD45RA-negative memory cells. The rearrangement links TRBV18 to TRBJ2-1; TRBD1 is a possible D gene (6 bases). The origin of this receptor is a young woman in good health. The specimen was naive CD4+ T cells sorted from blood. Subset described: CD45RA+ positively selected. This CDR3 is CASSPPIGGSYNEQFF. The CDR3 nucleotides are TGTGCCAGCTCACCACCCATAGGGGGCTCCTACAATGAGCAGTTCTTC.